This T cell receptor beta chain originates from a study of beta chain features in type 1 diabetes. Study overall: Cell yields, age and gender were similar between patients and healthy donors. Study-wide results and caveats: A pattern of fewer insertions and more deletions at VDJ junctions was seen in type 1 diabetes patients.

The whole isolated RNA underwent reverse transcription, so sequencing captured expressed TCRB transcripts. TCRdb keeps only in-frame clones here, not all; method: immunoSEQ multiplex PCR. This table holds hundreds of thousands of clones, roughly 17% found once. About this clone: Its antigen is currently unknown.

Sorting with CD45RO/CCR7/CD25/CD127/CD95/CD27 yielded naive, central memory, regulatory and stem-like memory CD4+ cells. Germline loops: CDR1 MNHNY, CDR2 SVGAGI (reference sequence). V dropped 2 bases and J dropped 3 bases, with 13 bases sitting between them. This CDR3 comprises 15 residues. The receptor was isolated from a woman aged 18 to 35 in good health. The chain joins TRBV6-6 to TRBJ1-1; possibly TRBD1 for D (6 bases). Sequencing was done on a sample of naive CD4+ T cells from blood. The CDR3 is CASSYRGQYYTEAFF. DNA for the CDR3: TGTGCCAGCAGTTACCGGGGGCAGTATTACACTGAAGCTTTCTTT.